The clone carrying this T cell receptor beta chain was counted between two and nine times. Antigen unknown. Germline CDR1 MNHNS, CDR2 SASEGT. The CDR3 runs to 16 residues. The ends were cut back, 5 bases at V and 4 bases at J, with 18 bases in the middle. TCRdb fed the 5' RACE reads into MiXCR, producing one record per CDR3 protein. The sample holds about 390,000 distinct CDR3 sequences, around 20% seen once. This sample is part of a study of CD8 T cells in ankylosing spondylitis. Broader study findings: A TCR beta motif of under ten highly homologous variants appeared characteristic of ankylosing spondylitis blood.

The gene calls are TRBV6-1 and TRBJ2-1; D may be TRBD2 (5 bases). The sample consisted of blood, either unsorted or a sorted T cell fraction (not recorded which). The receptor was isolated from a male donor with ankylosing spondylitis. The CDR3 coding sequence is TGTGCCAGCAGTCGCCCGTCGCTAGCTGAATACAATGAGCAGTTCTTC. Its protein product is CASSRPSLAEYNEQFF.